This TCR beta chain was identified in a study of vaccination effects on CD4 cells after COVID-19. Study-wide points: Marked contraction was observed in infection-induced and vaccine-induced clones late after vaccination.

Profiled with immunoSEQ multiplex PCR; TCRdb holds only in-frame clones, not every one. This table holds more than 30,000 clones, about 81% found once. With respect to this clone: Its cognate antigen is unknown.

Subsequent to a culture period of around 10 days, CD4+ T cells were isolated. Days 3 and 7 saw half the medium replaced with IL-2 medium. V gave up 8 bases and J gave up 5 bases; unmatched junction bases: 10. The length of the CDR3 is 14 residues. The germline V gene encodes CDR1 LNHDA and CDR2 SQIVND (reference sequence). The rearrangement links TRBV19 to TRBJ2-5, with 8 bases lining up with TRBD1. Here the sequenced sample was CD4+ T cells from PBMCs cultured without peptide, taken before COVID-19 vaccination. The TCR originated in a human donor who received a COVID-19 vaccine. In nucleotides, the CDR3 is TGTGCCAGTCTGGGGCAGGGGGCAGGGGAGACCCAGTACTTC. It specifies CASLGQGAGETQYF.